Listed here are 19 T cell receptor beta chains from one sample, sequenced in a study of CD8 T cells in Susac syndrome. The RNA input was roughly 0.45 to 1 ug, and it was reverse transcribed with random hexamers. TCRdb re-called the immunoSEQ multiplex PCR reads with MiXCR, one entry per CDR3 protein. The sample includes roughly 180,000 distinct CDR3 sequences, about 95% seen only once; the top ten take about 0.1%. Sequenced: CD4+ T cells from PBMCs. The receptors were sampled from a human donor in good health.

This clonotype was found once. V and J are TRBV14 and TRBJ2-2; unclear D gene. Deletions cut 1 base from V and 0 bases from J, with 12 bases between. This CDR3 contains 17 residues. Germline CDR1 SGHDN, CDR2 FVKESK. CDR3 DNA sequence: TGTGCCAGCAGCCAAGTAAAAGGGCCCGCGAACACCGGGGAGCTGTTTTTT. Its translation is CASSQVKGPANTGELFF.

This chain links TRBV20-1 with TRBJ2-2; 7 bases align to TRBD2. The CDR3 runs 15 residues. Germline V gene lookup returns CDR1 DFQATT and CDR2 SNEGSKA (reference sequence). V trimming: 1 base; J trimming: 4 bases; junction bases outside the gene matches: 6. CDR3 DNA sequence: TGCAGTGCTAGAGCCGGGGGGTCGGCCACCGGGGAGCTGTTTTTT. It codes for CSARAGGSATGELFF.

The V call is TRBV6-5, the J call TRBJ2-3, with D perhaps TRBD2 (6 bases). The CDR3 covers 15 residues. Germline assignment: CDR1 MNHEY and CDR2 SVGAGI. The ends were cut back, 6 bases at V and 4 bases at J, with 17 bases in the middle. The CDR3 bases are TGTGCCAGCAGGCGGGACTCCCGGGGCCCAGATACGCAGTATTTT. Amino acids: CASRRDSRGPDTQYF.

This clonotype appeared a single time. This chain uses TRBV30 with TRBJ2-7; the D is unclear. The V end was cut by 5 bases, the J end by 0 bases, with 8 bases between. Per the germline V gene, CDR1 is GTSNPN and CDR2 is SVGIG (reference sequence). The CDR3 totals 12 residues. CDR3 in amino acids: CAWGESSYEQYF. CDR3 nucleotides: TGTGCCTGGGGAGAAAGCTCCTACGAGCAGTACTTC.

The chain uses TRBV29-1 and TRBJ1-1, with D possibly matching TRBD1 (6 bases). In germline, CDR1 is SQVTM, CDR2 ANQGSEA. Trimming shortened V by 2 bases and J by 4 bases, and 14 bases separated the two germline ends. The CDR3 totals 14 residues. The CDR3 DNA reads TGCAGCGTTGAAAGGCCGATCAGGGGCACTGAAGCTTTCTTT. It is translated as CSVERPIRGTEAFF.

V is TRBV6-2 or TRBV6-3 and J is TRBJ2-5, with TRBD1 matching 8 bases. V lost 5 bases, J lost 1 base, and 3 bases stayed unmatched. The germline CDR1 and CDR2 sequences are MNHEY and SVGEGT. The length of the CDR3 is 14 residues. CDR3 region: CASSGTGGQETQYF. The CDR3, as DNA: TGTGCCAGCAGTGGAACAGGGGGCCAAGAGACCCAGTACTTC.

This chain connects TRBV24-1 to TRBJ2-2; the D gene is possibly TRBD2 (5 bases). CDR1 KGHDR and CDR2 SFDVKD come from the germline V gene. V shed 7 bases and J shed 7 bases, with 12 bases lying between them. The CDR3 is made up of 13 amino acids. CDR3 sequence: CATSGIWGGELFF. In nucleotides, the CDR3 is TGTGCCACCAGCGGGATATGGGGCGGGGAGCTGTTTTTT.

This chain connects TRBV7-9 to TRBJ2-3; 13 bases are a match to TRBD2. Germline CDR1 SEHNR, CDR2 FQNEAQ (reference sequence). This CDR3 is built from 14 residues. V lost 8 bases, J lost 2 bases, and 1 base stayed unmatched. CDR3 in DNA: TGTGCCAGCGGGACTAGCGGGAACACAGATACGCAGTATTTT. Translation: CASGTSGNTDTQYF.

This chain links TRBV6-6 with TRBJ2-5, with D perhaps TRBD2 (5 bases). The CDR3 runs to 13 residues. Germline V gene lookup returns CDR1 MNHNY and CDR2 SVGAGI (reference sequence). V was pared by 6 bases and J by 3 bases, with 11 bases between. In nucleotides, the CDR3 is TGTGCCAGCAGCCGCTCGACTAAAGAGACCCAGTACTTC. As protein: CASSRSTKETQYF.

The CDR3: CATRNRGANTEAFF. The CDR3, as DNA: TGTGCCACCAGGAACAGGGGGGCAAACACTGAAGCTTTCTTT. V gene TRBV15 combines with J gene TRBJ1-1; TRBD1 matches 8 bases. The germline gives CDR1 LNHNV, CDR2 YYDKDF (reference sequence). The CDR3 has 14 residues. J lost 2 bases, V lost 6 bases, and 5 bases had no gene match.

V usage is TRBV9 and J usage is TRBJ2-3, with 10 bases aligning to TRBD2. Germline CDR1 reads SGDLS; CDR2 reads YYNGEE. The CDR3 contains 16 residues. J gave up 2 bases and V 0 bases, and 3 bases lay outside the gene matches. CDR3 in DNA: TGTGCCAGCAGCGTAGGGACTAGCGGATTCACAGATACGCAGTATTTT. Its protein is CASSVGTSGFTDTQYF. Complete variable domain (other parts from reference TRBV9 and TRBJ2-3): DSGVTQTPKHLITATGQRVTLRCSPRSGDLSVYWYQQSLDQGLQFLIQYYNGEERAKGNILERFSAQQFPDLHSELNLSSLELGDSALYFCASSVGTSGFTDTQYFGPGTRLTVL.

This chain joins TRBV4-3 and TRBJ1-3, with D hard to call. There are 14 residues in the CDR3. CDR1 and CDR2 (germline): LGHNA, YSLEER. Trimming shortened V by 1 base and J by 3 bases, and 7 bases separated the two germline ends. The CDR3 DNA follows: TGCGCCAGCAGCCAAGCAACGGTTGGAAACACCATATATTTT. Its protein product is CASSQATVGNTIYF.

This clonotype was picked up one time. The gene calls are TRBV20-1 and TRBJ2-5, with 7 nucleotides matching TRBD1. The CDR3 loop spans 15 amino acids. The ends lost 5 bases at V and 7 bases at J; junction bases unmatched: 16. CDR1 and CDR2 from the germline V gene are DFQATT and SNEGSKA (reference sequence). The chain's CDR3 is CSAPPSTGASGTQYF. The DNA for the CDR3 is TGCAGTGCTCCCCCCAGTACAGGGGCCTCGGGGACCCAGTACTTC.

The chain couples TRBV19 to TRBJ1-5; D not certain. The CDR3 covers 14 residues. CDR1 LNHDA and CDR2 SQIVND come from the germline V gene (reference sequence). Trimming took 7 bases from V and 0 from J, leaving 10 bases between them. The CDR3 nucleotides read TGTGCCAGTACGATCGCATATAGCAATCAGCCCCAGCATTTT. Its protein product is CASTIAYSNQPQHF. The entire variable domain, with the rest obtained from reference TRBV19 and TRBJ1-5, is as follows: DGGITQSPKYLFRKEGQNVTLSCEQNLNHDAMYWYRQDPGQGLRLIYYSQIVNDFQKGDIAEGYSVSREKKESFPLTVTSAQKNPTAFYLCASTIAYSNQPQHFGDGTRLSIL.

The chain employs TRBV4-3 and TRBJ2-3, with D perhaps TRBD1 (6 bases). V lost 2 bases and J lost 1, with 10 bases in between. This CDR3 is built from 15 residues. The germline gives CDR1 LGHNA, CDR2 YSLEER. Here the CDR3 reads CASSQRQVGTDTQYF. The CDR3 nucleotides are TGCGCCAGCAGCCAACGACAGGTCGGCACAGATACGCAGTATTTT.

The chain links TRBV20-1 to TRBJ2-2; D call uncertain. V was shortened by 0 bases and J by 2 bases, with 7 bases between the two germline ends. Germline values: CDR1 DFQATT, CDR2 SNEGSKA (reference sequence). This CDR3 has 14 amino acids. CDR3 loop: CSAREQRNTGELFF. CDR3 DNA: TGCAGTGCTAGAGAACAGAGAAACACCGGGGAGCTGTTTTTT.

The chain joins TRBV5-1 to TRBJ1-2; D might be TRBD1 (5 bases). CDR1 and CDR2 (germline): SGHRS, YFSETQ. There are 13 residues in the CDR3. V lost 1 base, J lost 6 bases, and 10 bases lay in between. The CDR3 DNA is TGCGCCAGCAGCTTGATCGGGGGAAATGGCTACACCTTC. Its translation is CASSLIGGNGYTF.

This clonotype was seen once. V is TRBV20-1 and J is TRBJ2-7; D gene ambiguous. The V end lost 4 bases, the J end lost 3 bases, and 13 bases lay between the germline ends. Germline CDR1 reads DFQATT; CDR2 reads SNEGSKA (reference sequence). The CDR3 is made up of 13 amino acids. The CDR3 DNA reads TGCAGTGCTACGTCTTCGAACGGCTACGAGCAGTACTTC. Encoded protein: CSATSSNGYEQYF.

The chain links TRBV20-1 to TRBJ2-2; 11 bases are shared with TRBD2. The CDR3 runs 14 residues. Germline CDR1 reads DFQATT; CDR2 reads SNEGSKA (reference sequence). V lost 6 bases, J lost 7 bases, and 7 bases stayed unmatched. Written as DNA, the CDR3 is TGCAGTGCGCAGACTAGCGGGAATTTCGGGGAGCTGTTTTTT. This sequence encodes CSAQTSGNFGELFF.